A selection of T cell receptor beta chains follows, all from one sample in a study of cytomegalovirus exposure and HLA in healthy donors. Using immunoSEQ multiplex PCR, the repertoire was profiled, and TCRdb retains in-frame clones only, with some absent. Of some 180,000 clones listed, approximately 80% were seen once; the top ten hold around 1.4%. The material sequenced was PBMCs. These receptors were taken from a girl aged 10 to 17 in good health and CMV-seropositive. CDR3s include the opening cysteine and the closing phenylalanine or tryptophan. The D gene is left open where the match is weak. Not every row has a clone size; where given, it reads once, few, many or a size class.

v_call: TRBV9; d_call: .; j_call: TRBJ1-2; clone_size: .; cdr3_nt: TGTGCCAGCAGCGTAGATCAGGGGCACTATGGCTACACCTTC; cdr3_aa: CASSVDQGHYGYTF
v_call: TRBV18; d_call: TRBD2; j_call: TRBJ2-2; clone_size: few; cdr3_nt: TGTGCCAGCTCACCACCGATTTTTCTAGCGGGAGGGCCTCACACCGGGGAGCTGTTTTTT; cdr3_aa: CASSPPIFLAGGPHTGELFF
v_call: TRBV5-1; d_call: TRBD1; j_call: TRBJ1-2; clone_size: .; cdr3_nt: TGCGCCAGCAGCCTCGGAAAACTGACAGGGCCGGACCGTACCTTC; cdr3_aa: CASSLGKLTGPDRTF
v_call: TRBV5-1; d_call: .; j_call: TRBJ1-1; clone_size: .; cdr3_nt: TGCGCCAGCAGCGAGGGCGGGACTGAAGCTTTCTTT; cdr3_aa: CASSEGGTEAFF
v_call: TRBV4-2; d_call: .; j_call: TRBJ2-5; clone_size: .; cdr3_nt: TGTGCCAGCAGCCAAGATCCAAGGGGCCCCCTAGAGACCCAGTACTTC; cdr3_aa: CASSQDPRGPLETQYF
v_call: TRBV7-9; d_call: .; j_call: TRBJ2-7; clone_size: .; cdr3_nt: TGTGCCAGCAGCTCCTACTCCTACGAGCAGTACTTC; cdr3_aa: CASSSYSYEQYF
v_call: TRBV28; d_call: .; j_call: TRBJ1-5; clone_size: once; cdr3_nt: TGTGCCAGCAGTTTATCCGGGATGGGAAGCAATCAGCCCCAGCATTTT; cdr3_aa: CASSLSGMGSNQPQHF
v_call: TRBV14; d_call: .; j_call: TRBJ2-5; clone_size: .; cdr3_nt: TGTGCCAGCAGCCAACGTCTAGTGAGTAGAGAGCAAGAGACCCAGTACTTC; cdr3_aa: CASSQRLVSREQETQYF
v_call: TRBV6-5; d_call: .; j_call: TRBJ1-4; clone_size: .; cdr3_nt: TGTGCCAGCAGTGCGGGGCCGGCAGGGGAAAAACTGTTTTTT; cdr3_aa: CASSAGPAGEKLFF
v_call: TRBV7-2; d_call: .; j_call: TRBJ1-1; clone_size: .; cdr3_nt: TGTGCCAGCAGCTCGACCAGGGGTCTTGAAGCTTTCTTT; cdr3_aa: CASSSTRGLEAFF
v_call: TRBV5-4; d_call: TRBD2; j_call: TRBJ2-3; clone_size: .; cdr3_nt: TGTGCCAGCAGCTTGCTCGCGGGAGGGCCAGTAGATACGCAGTATTTT; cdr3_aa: CASSLLAGGPVDTQYF
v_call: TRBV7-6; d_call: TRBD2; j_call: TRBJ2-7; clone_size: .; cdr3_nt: TGTGCCAGCAGTTCCAGCGGGAGGGCCTCCTACGAGCAGTACTTC; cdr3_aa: CASSSSGRASYEQYF
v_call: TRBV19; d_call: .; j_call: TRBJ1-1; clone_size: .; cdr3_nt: TGTGCCAGCCGCGTCGGAGAGAACACTGAAGCTTTCTTT; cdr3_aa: CASRVGENTEAFF
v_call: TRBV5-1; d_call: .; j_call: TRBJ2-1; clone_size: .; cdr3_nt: TGCGCCAGCAGCAGCCTGGCCCCGGGGAATGAGCAGTTCTTC; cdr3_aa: CASSSLAPGNEQFF
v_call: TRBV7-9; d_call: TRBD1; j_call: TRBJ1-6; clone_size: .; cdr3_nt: TGTGCCAGCAGCTTCGATGGCCCGGACAGGGGTAATTCACCCCTCCACTTT; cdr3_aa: CASSFDGPDRGNSPLHF
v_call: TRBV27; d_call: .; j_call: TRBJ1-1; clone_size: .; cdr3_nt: TGTGCCAGCAGCATACAGGGTTTGAACACTGAAGCTTTCTTT; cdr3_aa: CASSIQGLNTEAFF
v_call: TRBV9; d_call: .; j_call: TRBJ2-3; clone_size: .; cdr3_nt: TGTGCCAGCAGCCCGTGGGACTCGCGCAATACAGATACGCAGTATTTT; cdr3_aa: CASSPWDSRNTDTQYF
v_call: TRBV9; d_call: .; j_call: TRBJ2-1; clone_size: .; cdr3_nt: TGTGCCAGCAGCGGTATAAGGGAGGCTGAGCAGTTCTTC; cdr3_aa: CASSGIREAEQFF
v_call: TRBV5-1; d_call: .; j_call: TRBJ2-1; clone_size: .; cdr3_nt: TGCGCCAGCAGCCTCCCGAGGGGAGGTGAGCAGTTCTTC; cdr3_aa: CASSLPRGGEQFF
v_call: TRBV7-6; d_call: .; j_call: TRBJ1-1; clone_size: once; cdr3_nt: TGTGCCAGCAGCTTCAGAGGCGGGGACACTGAAGCTTTCTTT; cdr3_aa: CASSFRGGDTEAFF
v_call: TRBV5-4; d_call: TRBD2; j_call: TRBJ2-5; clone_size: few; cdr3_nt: TGTGCCAGCAGCGCCAGCGGGAGCCGGGAGACCCAGTACTTC; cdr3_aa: CASSASGSRETQYF
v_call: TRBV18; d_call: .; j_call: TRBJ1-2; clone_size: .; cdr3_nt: TGTGCCAGCTCACCGGCGACCCCCGCCGGGAACTATGGCTACACCTTC; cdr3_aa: CASSPATPAGNYGYTF
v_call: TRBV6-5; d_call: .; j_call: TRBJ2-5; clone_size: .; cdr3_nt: TGTGCCAGCGCCCAAGCAGGCCACCAAGAGACCCAGTACTTC; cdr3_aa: CASAQAGHQETQYF
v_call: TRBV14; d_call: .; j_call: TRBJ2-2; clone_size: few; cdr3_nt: TGTGCCAGCAGCCAAGATTGGGGGACACCCGGGGAGCTGTTTTTT; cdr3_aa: CASSQDWGTPGELFF
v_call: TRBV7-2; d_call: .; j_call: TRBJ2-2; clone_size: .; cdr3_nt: TGTGCCAGCAGCTTACAAGTTCAAGGGGACACCGGGGAGCTGTTTTTT; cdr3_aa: CASSLQVQGDTGELFF
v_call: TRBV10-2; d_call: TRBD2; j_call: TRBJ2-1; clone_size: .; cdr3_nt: TGCGCCAGCAGGTCAGCGGGGGGCTCCTACAATGAGCAGTTCTTC; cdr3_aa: CASRSAGGSYNEQFF
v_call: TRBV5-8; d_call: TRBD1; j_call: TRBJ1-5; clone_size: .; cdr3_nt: TGTGCCAGCAGCTTGGGGACAGGGGTGGGCAATCAGCCCCAGCATTTT; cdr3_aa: CASSLGTGVGNQPQHF
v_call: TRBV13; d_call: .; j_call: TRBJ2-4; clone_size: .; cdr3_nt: TGTGCCAGCAGCTACAGGGTCGAAGCCAAAAACATTCAGTACTTC; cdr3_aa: CASSYRVEAKNIQYF
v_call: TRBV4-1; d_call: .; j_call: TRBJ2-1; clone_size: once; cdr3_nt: TGCGCCAGCAGCCACCTGACAGGTCGGGATGAGCAGTTCTTC; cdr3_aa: CASSHLTGRDEQFF
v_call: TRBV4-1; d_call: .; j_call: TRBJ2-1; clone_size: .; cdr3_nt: TGCGCCAGCAGCCCCCCTAGCTCCTACAATGAGCAGTTCTTC; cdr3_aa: CASSPPSSYNEQFF
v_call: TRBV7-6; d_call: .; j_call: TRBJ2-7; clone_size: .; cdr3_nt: TGTGCCAGCAGCTTTAATTATATGGCCCCGACAGGAGACTTATACGAGCAGTACTTC; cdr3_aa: CASSFNYMAPTGDLYEQYF
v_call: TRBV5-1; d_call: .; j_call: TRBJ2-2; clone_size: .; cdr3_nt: TGCGCCAGCAGCTTCGACACCGGGGAGCTGTTTTTT; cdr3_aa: CASSFDTGELFF
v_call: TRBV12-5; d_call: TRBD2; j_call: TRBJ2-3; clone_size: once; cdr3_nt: TGTGCTAGTGGTTTCGCTAGCGGGGCCCGCACAGATACGCAGTATTTT; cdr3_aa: CASGFASGARTDTQYF
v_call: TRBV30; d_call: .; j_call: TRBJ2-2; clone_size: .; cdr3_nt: TGTGCCTGGACCCGGGGTTACACCGGGGAGCTGTTTTTT; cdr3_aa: CAWTRGYTGELFF
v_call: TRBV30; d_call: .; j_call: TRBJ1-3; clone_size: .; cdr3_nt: TGTGCCTGGAACTCAGGGACTGGAAACACCATATATTTT; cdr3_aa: CAWNSGTGNTIYF
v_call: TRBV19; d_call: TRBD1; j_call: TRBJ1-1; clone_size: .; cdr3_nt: TGTGCCAGTACCCTGACAGGGGTAGGAACTGAAGCTTTCTTT; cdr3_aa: CASTLTGVGTEAFF
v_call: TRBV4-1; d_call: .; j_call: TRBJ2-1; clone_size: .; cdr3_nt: TGCGCCAGCAGCCGAATAGTAAATGAGCAGTTCTTC; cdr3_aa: CASSRIVNEQFF
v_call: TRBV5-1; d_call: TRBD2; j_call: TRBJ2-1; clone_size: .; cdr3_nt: TGCGCCAGCAGCCTCGGACTAGCGGGAAGGTCGGATGAGCAGTTCTTC; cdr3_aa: CASSLGLAGRSDEQFF
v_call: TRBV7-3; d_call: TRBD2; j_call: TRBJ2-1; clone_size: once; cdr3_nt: TGTGCCAGCAGCTCCATCGGGGGGGGTCTCGGCTACAATGAGCAGTTCTTC; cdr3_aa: CASSSIGGGLGYNEQFF
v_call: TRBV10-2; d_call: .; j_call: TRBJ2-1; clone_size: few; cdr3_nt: TGCGCCAGCAGTGAGTCGTCTGTTGAGCAGTTCTTC; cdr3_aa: CASSESSVEQFF
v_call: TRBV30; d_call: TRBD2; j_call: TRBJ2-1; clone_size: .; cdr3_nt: TGTGCCTGGAGTGTTGGGACTAGCACTAATGAGCAGTTCTTC; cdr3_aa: CAWSVGTSTNEQFF
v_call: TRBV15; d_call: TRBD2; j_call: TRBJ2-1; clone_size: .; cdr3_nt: TGTGCCACCAGCAGAGATAGCGGGAGTCGAAATGAGCAGTTCTTC; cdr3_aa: CATSRDSGSRNEQFF
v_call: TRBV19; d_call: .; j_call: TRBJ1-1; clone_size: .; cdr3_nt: TGTGCCAGTACTCGGGTGGGGCTGAACACTGAAGCTTTCTTT; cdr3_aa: CASTRVGLNTEAFF
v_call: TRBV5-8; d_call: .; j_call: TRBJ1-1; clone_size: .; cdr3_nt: TGTGCCAGCAGCGTTGTCGGGGGTACAAGGGCTGAAGCTTTCTTT; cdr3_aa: CASSVVGGTRAEAFF
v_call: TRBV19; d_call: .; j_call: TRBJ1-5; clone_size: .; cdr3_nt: TGTGCCAGTAGTAGGGCGGCAGGGGCCCAGCATTTT; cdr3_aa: CASSRAAGAQHF
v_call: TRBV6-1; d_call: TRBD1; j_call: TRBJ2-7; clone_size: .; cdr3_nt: TGTGCCAGCAGCGACAGGGGCTACGAGCAGTACTTC; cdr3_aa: CASSDRGYEQYF
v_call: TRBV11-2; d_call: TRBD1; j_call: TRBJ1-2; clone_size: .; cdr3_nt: TGTGCCAGCAGCCCGACCGGGACAGTCAACTATGGCTACACCTTC; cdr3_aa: CASSPTGTVNYGYTF